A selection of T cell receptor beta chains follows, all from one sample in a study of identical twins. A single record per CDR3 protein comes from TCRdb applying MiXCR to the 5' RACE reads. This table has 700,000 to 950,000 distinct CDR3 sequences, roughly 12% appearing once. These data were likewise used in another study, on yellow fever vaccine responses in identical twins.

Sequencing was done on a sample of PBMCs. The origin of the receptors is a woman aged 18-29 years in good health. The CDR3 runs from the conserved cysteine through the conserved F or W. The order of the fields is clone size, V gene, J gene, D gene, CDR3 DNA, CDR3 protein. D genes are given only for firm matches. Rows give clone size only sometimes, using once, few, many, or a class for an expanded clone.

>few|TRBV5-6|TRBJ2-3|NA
TGTGCCAGCAGCTTGGGTACTATTATGTCATTCGATACGCAGTATTTT
CASSLGTIMSFDTQYF
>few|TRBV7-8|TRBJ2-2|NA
TGTGCCAGCAGCTTAGCACCGTACAGGTCTATTACCGGGGAGCTGTTTTTT
CASSLAPYRSITGELFF
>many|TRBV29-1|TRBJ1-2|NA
TGCAGCGCCAGTTTAGGTCGACAGGAGGGCTACACCTTC
CSASLGRQEGYTF
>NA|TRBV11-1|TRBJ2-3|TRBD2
TGTGCCAGCAGCCCAGTAGCGGGAGCGTCCCGGTGGGCCCTTCCGCAGTATTTT
CASSPVAGASRWALPQYF
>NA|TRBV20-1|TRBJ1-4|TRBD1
TGCAGTGCTGACAGGGGAGAAAAACTGTTTTTT
CSADRGEKLFF
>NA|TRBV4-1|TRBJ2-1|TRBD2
TGCGCCAGCAGCCAAGACCTTTATAGCGGGGGGAGCTCCTACAATGAGCAGTTCTTC
CASSQDLYSGGSSYNEQFF
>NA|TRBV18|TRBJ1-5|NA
TGTGCCAGCTCACCAGGGTGGGACAACAATCAGCCCCAGCATTTT
CASSPGWDNNQPQHF
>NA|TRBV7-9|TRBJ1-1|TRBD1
TGTGCCAGCAGCCAGACAGGGAAACACACTGAAGCTTTCTTT
CASSQTGKHTEAFF
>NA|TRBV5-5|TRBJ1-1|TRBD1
TGTGCCAGCAGCGCCGGACAGGGAATGAACACTGAAGCTTTCTTT
CASSAGQGMNTEAFF
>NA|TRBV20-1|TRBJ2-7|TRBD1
TGCAGTGCTAAACAGGGGGGCCTCTACGAGCAGTACTTC
CSAKQGGLYEQYF
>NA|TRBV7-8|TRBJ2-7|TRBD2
TGTGCCAGCAGCGAGACTAGCGGGAGATTGGGGGAGCAGTACTTC
CASSETSGRLGEQYF
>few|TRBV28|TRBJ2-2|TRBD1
TGTGCCAGCAGAGCGACAGGGCGCACCGGGGAGCTGTTTTTT
CASRATGRTGELFF
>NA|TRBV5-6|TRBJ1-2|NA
TGTGCCAGCAGCTTGTTGCGACAGATCCTTAACTATGGCTACACCTTC
CASSLLRQILNYGYTF
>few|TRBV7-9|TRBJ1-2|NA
TGTGCCAGCAGCAGAGGGTTTGGCTACACCTTC
CASSRGFGYTF
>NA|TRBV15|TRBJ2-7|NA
TGTGCCACCAGCAGGGCCGCAGGCTCCTACGAGCAGTACTTC
CATSRAAGSYEQYF
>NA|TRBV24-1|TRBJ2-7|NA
TGTGCCACCAGTGATCCTGGAGGGACGAACGAGCAGTACTTC
CATSDPGGTNEQYF